The clone carrying this TCR beta chain was seen more than once but under ten times. During its preparation, the TCRbeta library received unique molecular identifiers. From the PCR reads, TCRdb called clonotypes with MiXCR, one entry per CDR3 protein. The sample comprises over 550,000 distinct CDR3 sequences, about 10% of which are singletons, and about 4% rests with the top ten. These data originate in a study of T-cell reconstitution after alpha-beta-depleted transplantation in children. CDR1 MNHNS and CDR2 SASEGT come from the germline V gene. Trimming shortened V by 2 bases and J by 0 bases, and 8 bases separated the two germline ends. This CDR3 comprises 15 residues.

The clonotype was recovered from a human donor who donated a stem cell graft to a child with acute myeloid leukemia. The chain combines TRBV6-1 with TRBJ1-5; no clear D. The sample consisted of PBMCs from the stem cell graft donor, taken from the stem cell graft. The chain's CDR3 is CASSENRFSNQPQHF. As DNA, the CDR3 is TGTGCCAGCAGTGAAAACAGATTTAGCAATCAGCCCCAGCATTTT.